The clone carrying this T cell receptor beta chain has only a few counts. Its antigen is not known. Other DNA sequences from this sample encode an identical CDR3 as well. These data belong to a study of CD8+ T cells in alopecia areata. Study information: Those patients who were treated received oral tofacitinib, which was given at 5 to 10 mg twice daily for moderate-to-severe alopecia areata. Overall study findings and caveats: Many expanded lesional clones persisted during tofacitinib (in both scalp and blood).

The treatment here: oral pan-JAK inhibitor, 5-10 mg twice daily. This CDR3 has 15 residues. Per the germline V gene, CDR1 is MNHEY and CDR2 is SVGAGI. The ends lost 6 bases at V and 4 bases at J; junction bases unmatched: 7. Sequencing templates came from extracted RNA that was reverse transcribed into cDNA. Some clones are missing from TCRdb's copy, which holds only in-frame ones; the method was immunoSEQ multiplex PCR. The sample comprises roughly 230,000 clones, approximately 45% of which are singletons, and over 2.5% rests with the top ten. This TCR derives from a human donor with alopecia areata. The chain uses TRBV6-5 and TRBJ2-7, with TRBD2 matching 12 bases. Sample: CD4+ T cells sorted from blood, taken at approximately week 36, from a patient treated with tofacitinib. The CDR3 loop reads CASSSRTSGTYEQYF. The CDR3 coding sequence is TGTGCCAGCAGCAGCCGGACTAGCGGGACGTACGAGCAGTACTTC.